Presented here are 29 T cell receptor beta chains from one specimen sequenced in a study of blood T cell repertoires in COVID-19. This table comes from immunoSEQ multiplex PCR, and its TCRdb copy is limited to in-frame clones, with some not included. Of about 130,000 clones listed, roughly 80% are singletons. The material sequenced was peripheral blood. Receptors originate from a woman in her fifties or sixties with acute or convalescent COVID-19.

This clone was counted only a few times. V usage is TRBV27 and J usage is TRBJ2-1; the match to TRBD2 covers 13 bases. V lost 5 bases and J lost 3; bases outside the gene matches: 4. Germline values: CDR1 MNHEY, CDR2 SMNVEV (reference sequence). The CDR3 extends over 16 amino acids. The CDR3 DNA reads as TGTGCCAGCAGTCCCGGACTAGCGGGGGTCTACAATGAGCAGTTCTTC. Translation: CASSPGLAGVYNEQFF.

The rearrangement uses TRBV5-1 and TRBJ2-7; D is unresolved. This CDR3 has 14 amino acids. Trimming cost V 0 bases and J 1 base, with 8 bases left between them. Looked up from germline, CDR1 is SGHRS and CDR2 is YFSETQ. In DNA, the CDR3 is TGCGCCAGCAGCTTGGGCCGCCAGTCCTACGAGCAGTACTTC. As protein: CASSLGRQSYEQYF. The whole variable domain, remainder taken from reference TRBV5-1 and TRBJ2-7, is KAGVTQTPRYLIKTRGQQVTLSCSPISGHRSVSWYQQTPGQGLQFLFEYFSETQRNKGNFPGRFSGRQFSNSRSEMNVSTLELGDSALYLCASSLGRQSYEQYFGPGTRLTVT.

The chain joins TRBV19 to TRBJ1-5; possibly TRBD1 for D (6 bases). This CDR3 region has 16 residues. The germline CDR1 and CDR2 sequences are LNHDA and SQIVND (reference sequence). V shed 5 bases and J shed 7 bases, with 21 bases lying between them. This chain's CDR3 is CASSPNYRAPGQPQHF. The CDR3 nucleotides read TGTGCCAGTAGTCCCAACTACAGGGCACCCGGGCAGCCCCAGCATTTT.

This chain links TRBV5-1 with TRBJ2-7, with D tentatively TRBD2 (5 bases). V dropped 1 base and J dropped 3 bases, with 11 bases sitting between them. Germline V lookup: CDR1 SGHRS, CDR2 YFSETQ. This CDR3 is 14 amino acids long. CDR3 amino acids: CASSLRGDGYEQYF. The DNA for the CDR3 is TGCGCCAGCAGCTTGCGGGGAGACGGCTACGAGCAGTACTTC.

V gene TRBV5-6 combines with J gene TRBJ2-3; D is ambiguous. Trimming took 4 bases from V and 2 from J, leaving 8 bases between them. The CDR3 has 13 amino acids. Germline V gene lookup returns CDR1 SGHDT and CDR2 YYEEEE. The CDR3 DNA is TGTGCCAGCAGCAGAGAGAACACAGATACGCAGTATTTT. Translating it yields CASSRENTDTQYF. The full variable domain, in which reference TRBV5-6 and TRBJ2-3 provide the parts outside the CDR3, is DAGVTQSPTHLIKTRGQQVTLRCSPKSGHDTVSWYQQALGQGPQFIFQYYEEEERQRGNFPDRFSGHQFPNYSSELNVNALLLGDSALYLCASSRENTDTQYFGPGTRLTVL.

The J gene is TRBJ1-1, the V gene TRBV3-1 (or the pseudogene TRBV3-2), with TRBD1 as a possible D gene (5 bases). The CDR3 has 16 residues. Trimming left V 0 bases short and J 7 bases short, with 18 bases between. Per the germline V gene, CDR1 is LGHDT and CDR2 is YNNKEL (reference sequence). The CDR3 DNA is TGTGCCAGCAGCCAAGAAGTAATAGGGACTGCAGATGAAGCTTTCTTT. Its protein is CASSQEVIGTADEAFF.

The chain has TRBV11-2 and TRBJ1-1; no definite D call. The V end was cut by 5 bases, the J end by 7 bases, with 14 bases between. The CDR3 covers 13 residues. From germline, CDR1 is SGHAT and CDR2 FQNNGV. This chain's CDR3 is CASSPWAHFEAFF. CDR3 nucleotide sequence: TGTGCCAGCAGCCCATGGGCCCATTTTGAAGCTTTCTTT.

The genes are TRBV27 and TRBJ1-1, with 9 bases matching TRBD1. From germline, CDR1 is MNHEY and CDR2 SMNVEV (reference sequence). This CDR3 is 17 amino acids long. Losses at the gene ends were 8 bases for V and 4 bases for J; bases not matched to a gene: 17. The CDR3 DNA reads TGTGCCAGCCCACTGAGGGGGGACAGGGTCATGGGCACTGAAGCTTTCTTT. Amino acids: CASPLRGDRVMGTEAFF.

The rearrangement joins TRBV18 to TRBJ2-5; 9 bases match TRBD1. CDR3 length equals 15 residues. The junction had 10 bases not matched to a gene; V was cut back by 6 bases and J by 5 bases. The germline V gene has CDR1 KGHSH and CDR2 LQKENI. In nucleotides, the CDR3 is TGTGCCAGCTCGGAAGGGACAGGGCTCTCGGAGACCCAGTACTTC. Translated, it gives CASSEGTGLSETQYF.

The gene calls are TRBV3-1 (or the pseudogene TRBV3-2) and TRBJ1-1; D remains ambiguous. The V and J ends lost 2 bases and 6 bases respectively, with 10 bases between them. Per the germline V gene, CDR1 is LGHDT and CDR2 is YNNKEL (reference sequence). CDR3 length equals 13 residues. As DNA, the CDR3 is TGTGCCAGCAGCCAATTAGGACTGGCTGAAGCTTTCTTT. Its protein is CASSQLGLAEAFF.

The rearrangement uses TRBV11-3 and TRBJ2-2, with 7 nucleotides matching TRBD1. Germline V gene lookup returns CDR1 SGHNT and CDR2 YENEEA. The CDR3 has 15 amino acids. Trimming at V came to 5 bases and at J to 7 bases, leaving 10 bases not matched to a gene. The CDR3 reads CASSPDRLAGGELFF. DNA of the CDR3: TGTGCCAGCAGCCCGGACAGGCTGGCGGGCGGGGAGCTGTTTTTT.

The chain recombines TRBV9 with TRBJ1-6, with D perhaps matching TRBD1 (5 bases). Trimming shortened V by 4 bases and J by 9 bases, and 17 bases separated the two germline ends. Germline V gene sequence: CDR1 SGDLS, CDR2 YYNGEE. This CDR3 has 15 amino acids. In DNA, the CDR3 is TGTGCCAGCAGCTTGGAGGGGAGTCTGAGTTCACCCCTCCACTTT. The encoded protein is CASSLEGSLSSPLHF. The full variable domain, in which reference TRBV9 and TRBJ1-6 provide the parts outside the CDR3, is DSGVTQTPKHLITATGQRVTLRCSPRSGDLSVYWYQQSLDQGLQFLIQYYNGEERAKGNILERFSAQQFPDLHSELNLSSLELGDSALYFCASSLEGSLSSPLHFGNGTRLTVT.

V is TRBV10-3 and J is TRBJ2-6; 7 bases are a match to TRBD1. Germline CDR1 is ENHRY and CDR2 is SYGVKD. Trimming took 6 bases from V and 1 from J; bases not matched to a gene: 6. The CDR3 runs to 16 residues. CDR3 DNA sequence: TGTGCCATCAGCGGACAGGCCGGGTCTGGGGCCAACGTCCTGACTTTC. Encoded protein: CAISGQAGSGANVLTF.

In this sample, this clone turned up once. The rearrangement uses TRBV5-1 and TRBJ1-2, with 7 nucleotides matching TRBD1. J lost 8 bases, V lost 4 bases, and 8 bases had no gene match. Per germline, CDR1 SGHRS and CDR2 YFSETQ. The CDR3 covers 13 residues. The chain's CDR3 is CASSISGGLGYTF. The CDR3 DNA sequence: TGCGCCAGCAGCATATCAGGGGGTTTAGGCTACACCTTC. Full variable domain (rest looked up from reference TRBV5-1 and TRBJ1-2): KAGVTQTPRYLIKTRGQQVTLSCSPISGHRSVSWYQQTPGQGLQFLFEYFSETQRNKGNFPGRFSGRQFSNSRSEMNVSTLELGDSALYLCASSISGGLGYTFGSGTRLTVV.

The rearrangement links TRBV6-5 to TRBJ1-1; D possibly corresponds to TRBD1 (6 bases). This CDR3 region has 14 residues. Looked up from germline, CDR1 is MNHEY and CDR2 is SVGAGI. Deletions cut 9 bases from V and 6 bases from J, with 20 bases between. The CDR3 DNA reads as TGTGCCAGTCGGACCGAGCTGGGGGCTCCTGAAGCTTTCTTT. It yields the protein CASRTELGAPEAFF.

V and J are TRBV10-3 and TRBJ2-7; D is possibly TRBD2 (5 bases). Trimming took 4 bases from V and 4 from J, leaving 11 bases between them. The CDR3 runs to 13 residues. Looked up from germline, CDR1 is ENHRY and CDR2 is SYGVKD. CDR3 in amino acids: CAISVTRGYEQYV. In DNA, the CDR3 is TGTGCCATCAGTGTAACACGGGGTTACGAGCAGTACGTC.

The V gene is TRBV4-1, the J gene TRBJ1-6; D perhaps matches TRBD1 (6 bases). Between the trimmed V and J ends, which lost 1 base and 5 bases, there was a span of 15 bases. Germline V lookup: CDR1 MGHRA, CDR2 YSYEKL. The CDR3 is made up of 17 amino acids. In nucleotides, the CDR3 is TGCGCCAGCAGCCAAGTGGGAGCAGGGGCCGATAATTCACCCCTCCACTTT. Its protein product is CASSQVGAGADNSPLHF.

The J gene is TRBJ1-6, the V gene TRBV2; TRBD1 might be the D (6 bases). Germline CDR1 and CDR2: SNHLY and FYNNEI. V was clipped by 8 bases and J by 10 bases, with 15 bases between them. The CDR3 consists of 13 residues. The CDR3 sequence is CASQGREDSPLHF. CDR3 DNA: TGTGCCAGCCAGGGGAGGGAGGACTCACCCCTCCACTTT. The full variable domain, in which reference TRBV2 and TRBJ1-6 provide the parts outside the CDR3, is EPEVTQTPSHQVTQMGQEVILRCVPISNHLYFYWYRQILGQKVEFLVSFYNNEISEKSEIFDDQFSVERPDGSNFTLKIRSTKLEDSAMYFCASQGREDSPLHFGNGTRLTVT.

The rearrangement joins TRBV5-6 to TRBJ1-1; a weak D match, TRBD1 (5 bases). Per the germline V gene, CDR1 is SGHDT and CDR2 is YYEEEE. CDR3 length: 14 residues. V lost 7 bases to trimming and J lost 4 bases, with 17 bases between them. The CDR3: CASSPVLGGTEAFF. CDR3 in DNA: TGTGCCAGCTCTCCCGTTTTGGGGGGCACTGAAGCTTTCTTT.

The chain is built from TRBV29-1 and TRBJ1-5; TRBD1 matches at 8 bases. V lost 4 bases to trimming and J lost 2 bases; unmatched junction nucleotides: 1. Germline loops: CDR1 SQVTM, CDR2 ANQGSEA. CDR3 size: 13 residues. The CDR3: CSVGDRRNQPQHF. For the CDR3, the DNA is TGCAGCGTTGGGGACAGGCGCAATCAGCCCCAGCATTTT.

The chain couples TRBV6-1 to TRBJ2-2, with 9 bases fitting TRBD2. Per germline, CDR1 MNHNS and CDR2 SASEGT. The J segment lost 3 bases and the V segment lost 1 base, leaving 15 bases of the junction unmatched. The CDR3 covers 20 residues. Here the CDR3 reads CASSEVPWGRGGIHTGELFF. In DNA form, the CDR3 reads TGTGCCAGCAGTGAAGTCCCCTGGGGGCGGGGGGGAATTCACACCGGGGAGCTGTTTTTT.

The V gene is TRBV9, the J gene TRBJ1-1; tentatively, D is TRBD1 (5 bases). The germline V gene encodes CDR1 SGDLS and CDR2 YYNGEE. The CDR3 extends over 15 amino acids. The germline V and J ends were trimmed by 0 bases and 6 bases, with 15 bases remaining between them. The CDR3 DNA is TGTGCCAGCAGCGTAGCCCCCGGGGGGAAACCTGAAGCTTTCTTT. Protein: CASSVAPGGKPEAFF. Based on the CDR3 plus reference TRBV9 and TRBJ1-1, the full variable domain is DSGVTQTPKHLITATGQRVTLRCSPRSGDLSVYWYQQSLDQGLQFLIQYYNGEERAKGNILERFSAQQFPDLHSELNLSSLELGDSALYFCASSVAPGGKPEAFFGQGTRLTVV.

This clone came up a few times. The chain recombines TRBV19 with TRBJ1-1; D is undetermined. The CDR3 is made up of 14 amino acids. The V gene's germline CDR1 is LNHDA and CDR2 SQIVND (reference sequence). Trimming took 4 bases from V and 5 from J, leaving 14 bases between them. This CDR3 reads CASSSQTLRTEAFF. The CDR3 bases are TGTGCCAGTAGTAGTCAAACACTACGGACTGAAGCTTTCTTT.

The chain links TRBV27 to TRBJ1-1; 9 bases line up with TRBD1. Looked up from germline, CDR1 is MNHEY and CDR2 is SMNVEV (reference sequence). This CDR3 is built from 16 residues. V was clipped by 4 bases and J by 0 bases; unmatched bases: 6. The CDR3, as DNA: TGTGCCAGCAGTTCAACAGGGGGCCTTATGAACACTGAAGCTTTCTTT. It specifies CASSSTGGLMNTEAFF.

This rearrangement joins TRBV18 to TRBJ1-1; D not certain. The CDR3 is made up of 14 amino acids. The germline V gene encodes CDR1 KGHSH and CDR2 LQKENI. V dropped 2 bases and J dropped 2 bases, with 9 bases sitting between them. The CDR3, as DNA: TGTGCCAGCTCACCAGGAAGAGGAAACACTGAAGCTTTCTTT. It specifies CASSPGRGNTEAFF.

The genes are TRBV2 and TRBJ1-1; no clear D gene. The CDR3 runs 12 residues. The germline gives CDR1 SNHLY, CDR2 FYNNEI. V lost 8 bases and J 5 bases, leaving 12 bases between the germline ends. This CDR3 is CASRVRGTEAFF. DNA of the CDR3: TGTGCCAGCCGAGTACGAGGAACTGAAGCTTTCTTT.

V is TRBV10-3 and J is TRBJ2-2, with D possibly being TRBD2 (5 bases). CDR3 length: 13 amino acids. Germline loops: CDR1 ENHRY, CDR2 SYGVKD. V lost 11 bases and J 4 bases, leaving 14 bases between the germline ends. The CDR3 DNA sequence: TGTGCCTTCCTGACGGGGAGCACCGGGGAGCTGTTTTTT. The encoded protein is CAFLTGSTGELFF.

CDR3 in DNA: TGCAGCGTTGAAGATCCTGCCGGGGAGCGAAACGGGGAGCTGTTTTTT. Its translation is CSVEDPAGERNGELFF. The gene calls are TRBV29-1 and TRBJ2-2; D perhaps matches TRBD2 (5 bases). V lost 0 bases, J lost 7 bases, and 18 bases lay in between. The germline V gene has CDR1 SQVTM and CDR2 ANQGSEA. The CDR3 length is 16 residues.

This clone has only one observation. The chain uses TRBV12-3 or TRBV12-4 and TRBJ1-2; D is undetermined. With 3 bases removed from V and 7 bases from J, the gap between germline ends came to 9 bases. The CDR3 is made up of 12 amino acids. In DNA, the CDR3 is TGTGCCAGCAGTTTGAATCTGGCTGGCTACACCTTC. Protein: CASSLNLAGYTF.